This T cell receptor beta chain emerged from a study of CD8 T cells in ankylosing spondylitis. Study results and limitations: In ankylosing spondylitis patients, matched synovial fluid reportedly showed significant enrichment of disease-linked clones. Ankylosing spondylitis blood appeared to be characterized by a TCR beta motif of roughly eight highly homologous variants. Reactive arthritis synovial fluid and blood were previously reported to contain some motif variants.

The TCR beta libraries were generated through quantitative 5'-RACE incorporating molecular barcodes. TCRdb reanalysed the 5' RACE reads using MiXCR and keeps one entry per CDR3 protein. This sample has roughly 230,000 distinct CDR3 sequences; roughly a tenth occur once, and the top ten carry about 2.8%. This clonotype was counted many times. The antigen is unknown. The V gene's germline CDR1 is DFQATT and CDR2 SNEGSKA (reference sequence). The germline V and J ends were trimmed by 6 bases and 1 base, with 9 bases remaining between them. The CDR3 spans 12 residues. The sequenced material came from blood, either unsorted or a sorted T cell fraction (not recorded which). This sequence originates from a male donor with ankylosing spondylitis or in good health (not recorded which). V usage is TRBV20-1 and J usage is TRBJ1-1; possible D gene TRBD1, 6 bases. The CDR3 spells CSADRENTEAFF. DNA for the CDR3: TGCAGTGCGGACAGAGAGAACACTGAAGCTTTCTTT.